These 20 T cell receptor beta chains came from one sample sequenced in a study of cytomegalovirus exposure and HLA in healthy donors. The PCR contained 60 Vbeta and 13 Jbeta primers. This table comes from immunoSEQ multiplex PCR, and its TCRdb copy is limited to in-frame clones, with some not included. Here the sample spans 95,000 to 100,000 clones, roughly three quarters being singletons. The sequenced sample was PBMCs. These receptors originate from a man aged 35 to 55 in good health and CMV-seronegative.

The genes are TRBV2 and TRBJ1-5, with D unclear. The CDR3 contains 14 residues. The germline CDR1 and CDR2 sequences are SNHLY and FYNNEI. V was pared by 4 bases and J by 0 bases, with 7 bases between. The CDR3 loop is CASSVENSNQPQHF. DNA of the CDR3: TGTGCCAGCAGTGTGGAGAATAGCAATCAGCCCCAGCATTTT.

The chain has TRBV19 and TRBJ2-1; possibly TRBD2 for D (7 bases). Germline V gene sequence: CDR1 LNHDA, CDR2 SQIVND (reference sequence). CDR3 size: 15 residues. V lost 5 bases and J 10 bases, leaving 21 bases between the germline ends. This CDR3 reads CASSPTGGPSKEQFF. In DNA form, the CDR3 reads TGTGCCAGTAGTCCCACGGGGGGCCCCTCCAAGGAGCAGTTCTTC.

V and J are TRBV15 and TRBJ1-2; the D gene is possibly TRBD1 (5 bases). Germline lookup yields CDR1 LNHNV and CDR2 YYDKDF (reference sequence). V dropped 3 bases and J dropped 2 bases, with 13 bases sitting between them. This CDR3 region has 15 residues. CDR3 sequence (DNA): TGTGCCACCAGCAGCACAGGAGCTGGCAACTATGGCTACACCTTC. Amino acids: CATSSTGAGNYGYTF.

This chain joins TRBV19 and TRBJ1-1; D may be TRBD1 (5 bases). Trimming stripped 5 bases from V and 6 bases from J, with 19 bases between. This CDR3 has 15 residues. The germline gives CDR1 LNHDA, CDR2 SQIVND (reference sequence). The CDR3 DNA sequence: TGTGCCAGTAGTCGGATTACCCCTCAAGGGGCTGAAGCTTTCTTT. It codes for CASSRITPQGAEAFF.

This sequence joins TRBV7-2 and TRBJ1-6; 8 bases are shared with TRBD1. Per the germline V gene, CDR1 is SGHTA and CDR2 is FQGNSA. The CDR3 spans 15 residues. With V trimmed by 0 bases and J by 10 bases, 5 bases remained unmatched. The chain's CDR3 is CASSLARGRGSPLHF. Written as DNA, the CDR3 is TGTGCCAGCAGCTTAGCCAGGGGGCGAGGATCACCCCTCCACTTT.

The chain carries TRBV10-3 and TRBJ2-3; D might be TRBD1 (6 bases). Germline V CDR1 and CDR2: ENHRY, SYGVKD. Deletions cut 0 bases from V and 2 bases from J, with 12 bases between. The CDR3 sequence is 16 residues long. CDR3 sequence reads: CAISESAGATTDTQYF. Here the CDR3 DNA reads TGTGCCATCAGTGAGTCGGCAGGGGCGACCACAGATACGCAGTATTTT.

The CDR3 here is CASSLRGSDEQYF. CDR3 DNA: TGTGCCAGCAGCTTACGGGGGAGCGACGAGCAGTACTTC. The V call is TRBV11-2, the J call TRBJ2-7; possible D gene TRBD2, 6 bases. V lost 2 bases, J lost 5 bases, and 10 bases lay in between. The CDR3 has 13 residues. Germline CDR1 and CDR2: SGHAT and FQNNGV.

This chain joins TRBV29-1 and TRBJ2-5; 11 positions agree with TRBD1. The CDR3 runs to 15 residues. Germline V gives CDR1 SQVTM, CDR2 ANQGSEA. The V gene end was trimmed by 3 bases and the J gene end by 4 bases; junction bases not matched to a gene: 7. The CDR3 nucleotides are TGCAGCGTTGATATCGGGACAGGGGGTGGAGAGACCCAGTACTTC. This encodes CSVDIGTGGGETQYF.

The chain recombines TRBV5-4 with TRBJ1-3; D is undetermined. CDR3 length: 15 amino acids. V was pared by 3 bases and J by 1 base, with 11 bases between. Per the germline V gene, CDR1 is SGHNT and CDR2 is YYREEE (reference sequence). The CDR3 bases are TGTGCCAGCAGCTCCCCCACGAGTTCTGGAAACACCATATATTTT. Protein: CASSSPTSSGNTIYF.

This clone was found a few times. This chain joins TRBV5-1 and TRBJ2-5, with D perhaps matching TRBD1 (5 bases). The germline V gene has CDR1 SGHRS and CDR2 YFSETQ. The CDR3 is 16 amino acids. The V end was cut by 4 bases, the J end by 1 base, with 17 bases between. CDR3 protein: CASSPRTTARQETQYF. For the CDR3, the DNA is TGCGCCAGCAGCCCCCGAACGACAGCCCGCCAAGAGACCCAGTACTTC.

The V call is TRBV4-3, the J call TRBJ2-7; D uncertain. The CDR3 is made up of 15 amino acids. V was clipped by 0 bases and J by 6 bases, with 15 bases between them. CDR1 is LGHNA and CDR2 is YSLEER in the germline V gene. The CDR3 sequence: CASSQDTFTRSEQYF. The CDR3 nucleotides read TGCGCCAGCAGCCAAGATACTTTTACCCGGAGCGAGCAGTACTTC.

The chain joins TRBV11-2 to TRBJ2-3, with unresolved D. CDR3 length equals 14 residues. Germline V gene sequence: CDR1 SGHAT, CDR2 FQNNGV. V was cut by 5 bases and J by 6 bases, with 15 bases left in between. The CDR3 here is CASSQAPRRDTQYF. DNA of the CDR3: TGTGCCAGCAGCCAGGCCCCTCGTAGGGATACGCAGTATTTT.

V and J are TRBV2 and TRBJ2-1; 11 nucleotides line up with TRBD2. The CDR3 has 15 residues. Germline V gene data show CDR1 as SNHLY and CDR2 as FYNNEI. The V segment lost 5 bases and the J segment 7 bases; nucleotides outside the gene matches: 7. The CDR3 protein is CASSLAGGYLNEQFF. CDR3 DNA sequence: TGTGCCAGCAGTCTAGCGGGAGGCTACTTGAATGAGCAGTTCTTC. Using reference TRBV2 and TRBJ2-1 for the parts outside the CDR3, the full variable domain is EPEVTQTPSHQVTQMGQEVILRCVPISNHLYFYWYRQILGQKVEFLVSFYNNEISEKSEIFDDQFSVERPDGSNFTLKIRSTKLEDSAMYFCASSLAGGYLNEQFFGPGTRLTVL.

The chain joins TRBV28 to TRBJ2-3, with TRBD1 as a possible D gene (6 bases). This CDR3 comprises 14 residues. The V end lost 2 bases, the J end lost 4 bases, and 10 bases lay between the germline ends. Germline V lookup: CDR1 MDHEN, CDR2 SYDVKM. The CDR3 loop is CASSLRQGSDTQYF. The CDR3 DNA reads as TGTGCCAGCAGTTTAAGGCAGGGGTCAGATACGCAGTATTTT.

There are a few counts of this clone. The J gene is TRBJ1-2, the V gene TRBV27, with D possibly matching TRBD1 (5 bases). Trimming removed 10 bases from V and 8 bases from J, with 14 bases in between. Looked up from germline, CDR1 is MNHEY and CDR2 is SMNVEV (reference sequence). This CDR3 spans 11 amino acids. The CDR3 sequence: CATWGGSGYTF. The CDR3 DNA reads TGTGCCACCTGGGGGGGTAGCGGCTACACCTTC.

The chain is built from TRBV7-9 and TRBJ2-3; 9 bases line up with TRBD2. This CDR3 has 14 residues. J was trimmed by 3 bases and V by 6 bases; bases with no gene match: 4. Per germline, CDR1 SEHNR and CDR2 FQNEAQ (reference sequence). CDR3 protein: CASRRGGGTDTQYF. DNA of the CDR3: TGTGCCAGCAGACGCGGGGGGGGAACAGATACGCAGTATTTT.

This clone appeared a few times. An end of the junction differs from the germline gene, which may be a read error. The V and J genes are TRBV7-9 and TRBJ1-6; TRBD1 agrees at 8 bases. Germline CDR1 reads SEHNR; CDR2 reads FQNEAQ (reference sequence). The CDR3 consists of 15 residues. The CDR3 is CSSSSPTGDNSPLHF. The CDR3, as DNA: TGTTCCAGCAGCTCGCCGACAGGGGACAATTCACCCCTCCACTTT.

As to this clone: Other DNA sequences in this specimen translate into the identical CDR3. CDR3 loop: CASSLQLAGVYEQFF. As DNA, the CDR3 is TGTGCCAGCAGCTTACAGCTAGCGGGAGTATATGAGCAGTTCTTC. The V call is TRBV7-2, the J call TRBJ2-1; 10 bases are shared with TRBD2. The CDR3 runs 15 residues. The germline V gene encodes CDR1 SGHTA and CDR2 FQGNSA. The ends lost 2 bases at V and 8 bases at J; junction bases unmatched: 6.

This clone was seen just once. This chain connects TRBV2 to TRBJ1-4; D unresolved. Germline assignment: CDR1 SNHLY and CDR2 FYNNEI. This CDR3 has 13 residues. V was shortened by 8 bases and J by 1 base, with 8 bases between the two germline ends. Here the CDR3 DNA reads TGTGCCAGCCGAGAGAGAACTAATGAAAAACTGTTTTTT. It codes for CASRERTNEKLFF.

The V gene is TRBV7-6, the J gene TRBJ2-7; 12 bases agree with TRBD2. The CDR3 is 18 residues long. V lost 3 bases to trimming and J lost 7 bases; unmatched junction nucleotides: 16. The germline V gene encodes CDR1 SGHVS and CDR2 FNYEAQ. The CDR3 loop is CASSFHAGLAGRIGEQYF. DNA for the CDR3: TGTGCCAGCAGCTTTCACGCAGGACTAGCGGGAAGAATCGGGGAGCAGTACTTC.